The sequence of this TCR beta chain was determined in a study of shared clonotypes between healthy human individuals. Clones were read by immunoSEQ multiplex PCR, and TCRdb kept only the in-frame ones, dropping some. The table lists more than 2,000,000 clones, around 94% of them singletons. The CDR3 sequence is 19 residues long. V was trimmed by 2 bases and J by 5 bases, leaving 24 bases between them. Germline CDR1 reads ENHRY; CDR2 reads SYGVKD. This chain joins TRBV10-3 and TRBJ2-2; the D gene is possibly TRBD2 (6 bases). The receptor's source is a man younger than 35 in good health. Sample: naive CD4+ T cells sorted from blood. Subset defined: CD45RA+ positively selected. CDR3 coding DNA: TGTGCCATCAGTGAGACGGAGGTCGATCGGGGAGGAGGAACCGGGGAGCTGTTTTTT. Amino acids: CAISETEVDRGGGTGELFF.